This entry features one T cell receptor beta chain sequence. The data were taken from a study of blood T cell repertoires in COVID-19. Whole-study context: Sources were T cells, B-cell-depleted T cells, or PBMCs; the material itself was cDNA or gDNA.

The CDR3 has 12 residues. Trimming left V 6 bases short and J 0 bases short, with 6 bases between. Per germline, CDR1 ENHRY and CDR2 SYGVKD. Profiling relied on immunoSEQ multiplex PCR, and the TCRdb table lists in-frame clones only, not all of them. The data hold about 280,000 clones, with 90% observed a single time. The source is a woman between 18 and 29 years old with acute COVID-19. V gene TRBV10-3 combines with J gene TRBJ2-7; D uncertain. Material: PBMCs or T cells enriched from blood (not recorded which). The CDR3 here is CAIRTSSYEQYF. The CDR3 DNA sequence: TGTGCCATCAGAACGAGCTCCTACGAGCAGTACTTC.